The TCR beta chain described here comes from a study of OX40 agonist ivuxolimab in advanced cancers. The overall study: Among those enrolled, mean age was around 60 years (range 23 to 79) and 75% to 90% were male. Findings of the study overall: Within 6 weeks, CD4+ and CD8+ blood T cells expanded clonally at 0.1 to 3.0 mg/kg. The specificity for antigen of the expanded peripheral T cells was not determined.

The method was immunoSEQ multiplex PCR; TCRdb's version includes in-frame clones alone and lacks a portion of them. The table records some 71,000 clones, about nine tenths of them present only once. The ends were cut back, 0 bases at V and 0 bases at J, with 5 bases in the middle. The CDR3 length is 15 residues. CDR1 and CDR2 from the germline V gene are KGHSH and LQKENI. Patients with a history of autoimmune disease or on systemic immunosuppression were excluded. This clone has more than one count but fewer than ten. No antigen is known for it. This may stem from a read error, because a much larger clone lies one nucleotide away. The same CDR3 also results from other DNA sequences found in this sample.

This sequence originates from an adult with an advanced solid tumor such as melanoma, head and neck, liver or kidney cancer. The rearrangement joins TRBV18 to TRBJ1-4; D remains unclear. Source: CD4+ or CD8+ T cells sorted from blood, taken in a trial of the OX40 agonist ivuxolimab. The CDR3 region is CASSPPAATNEKLFF. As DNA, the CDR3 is TGTGCCAGCTCACCACCGGCAGCAACTAATGAAAAACTGTTTTTT.